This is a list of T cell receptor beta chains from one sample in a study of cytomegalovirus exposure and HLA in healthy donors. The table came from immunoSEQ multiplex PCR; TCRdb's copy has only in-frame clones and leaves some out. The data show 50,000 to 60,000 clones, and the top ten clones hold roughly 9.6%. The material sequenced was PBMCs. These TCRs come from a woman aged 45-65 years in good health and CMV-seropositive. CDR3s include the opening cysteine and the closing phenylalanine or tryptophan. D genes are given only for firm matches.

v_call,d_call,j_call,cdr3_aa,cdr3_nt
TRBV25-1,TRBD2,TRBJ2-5,CASSESTSGQETQYF,TGTGCCAGCAGTGAATCGACTAGCGGCCAAGAGACCCAGTACTTC
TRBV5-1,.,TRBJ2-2,CASSLGGFQAGELFF,TGCGCCAGCAGCTTGGGAGGGTTCCAGGCCGGGGAGCTGTTTTTT
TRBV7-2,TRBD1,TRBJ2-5,CASSHGDREQETQYF,TGTGCCAGCAGCCACGGGGACAGGGAGCAAGAGACCCAGTACTTC
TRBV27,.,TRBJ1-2,CASSSWTANYGYTF,TGTGCCAGCAGCTCCTGGACAGCCAACTATGGCTACACCTTC
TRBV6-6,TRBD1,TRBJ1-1,CASSSSDRVNTEAFF,TGTGCCAGCAGTTCTTCCGACAGGGTGAACACTGAAGCTTTCTTT
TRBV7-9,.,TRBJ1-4,CASSSLNEKLFF,TGTGCCAGCAGCTCCTTAAATGAAAAACTGTTTTTT
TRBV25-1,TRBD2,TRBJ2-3,CASSRSGSGTDTQYF,TGTGCCAGCAGTCGTAGCGGGAGTGGTACAGATACGCAGTATTTT
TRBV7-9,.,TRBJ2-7,CASSLNRAPYEQYF,TGTGCCAGCAGCTTAAACCGAGCCCCCTACGAGCAGTACTTC
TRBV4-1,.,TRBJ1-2,CASSQVAQGYGYTF,TGCGCCAGCAGCCAAGTAGCACAGGGTTATGGCTACACCTTC
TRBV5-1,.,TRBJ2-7,CASSLDRANGQYF,TGCGCCAGCAGCTTGGACAGGGCCAACGGGCAGTACTTC
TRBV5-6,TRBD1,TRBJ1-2,CASSAPRDSENYTF,TGTGCCAGCAGCGCCCCCCGGGACAGCGAGAACTACACCTTC
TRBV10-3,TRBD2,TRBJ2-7,CAISESGTSGTPKDQQYF,TGTGCCATCAGCGAATCCGGGACTAGCGGGACTCCGAAAGATCAGCAGTACTTC
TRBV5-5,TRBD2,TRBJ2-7,CASSLGGGISYEQYF,TGTGCCAGCAGCTTGGGGGGAGGGATCTCCTACGAGCAGTACTTC
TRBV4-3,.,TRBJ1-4,CASSQDRGAQVNEKLFF,TGCGCCAGCAGCCAAGATCGGGGGGCGCAGGTTAATGAAAAACTGTTTTTT
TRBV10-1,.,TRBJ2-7,CASSEGREYEQYF,TGCGCCAGCAGTGAAGGCAGGGAATACGAGCAGTACTTC
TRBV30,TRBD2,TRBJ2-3,CAWSGGGGTDTQYF,TGTGCCTGGAGTGGCGGGGGGGGCACAGATACGCAGTATTTT
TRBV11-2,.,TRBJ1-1,CASTPGWNTEAFF,TGTGCCAGCACCCCCGGTTGGAACACTGAAGCTTTCTTT
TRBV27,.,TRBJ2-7,CASRAHRDLAYEQYF,TGTGCCAGCAGAGCTCACAGGGACCTAGCCTACGAGCAGTACTTC
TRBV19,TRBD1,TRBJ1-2,CASSPDRAGYYGYTF,TGTGCCAGTAGCCCTGACAGGGCGGGCTACTATGGCTACACCTTC
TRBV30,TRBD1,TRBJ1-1,CAWSVGQGNTEAFF,TGTGCCTGGAGTGTGGGACAGGGGAACACTGAAGCTTTCTTT
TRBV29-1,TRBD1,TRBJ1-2,CSVGGGSYGYTF,TGCAGCGTAGGAGGGGGCTCCTATGGCTACACCTTC
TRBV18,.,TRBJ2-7,CASSPFSGGYEQYF,TGTGCCAGCTCACCGTTTAGCGGAGGGTACGAGCAGTACTTC
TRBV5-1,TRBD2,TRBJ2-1,CASSQTSGANNEQFF,TGCGCCAGCAGCCAAACTAGCGGGGCTAACAATGAGCAGTTCTTC
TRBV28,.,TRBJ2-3,CASSPQGSTDTQYF,TGTGCCAGCAGTCCCCAGGGGTCCACAGATACGCAGTATTTT
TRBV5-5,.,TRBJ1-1,CASSFLRITEAFF,TGTGCCAGCAGCTTTCTGAGAATAACTGAAGCTTTCTTT
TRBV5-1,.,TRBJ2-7,CASSGTGDFYEQYF,TGCGCCAGCAGCGGTACGGGAGACTTTTACGAGCAGTACTTC
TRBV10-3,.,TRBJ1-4,CAISEQGWEKLFF,TGTGCCATCAGTGAGCAGGGTTGGGAAAAACTGTTTTTT
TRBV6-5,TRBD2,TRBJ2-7,CASKGGGSGSYEQYF,TGTGCCAGCAAGGGCGGAGGTAGCGGGAGCTACGAGCAGTACTTC
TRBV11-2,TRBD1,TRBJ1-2,CASSLVDRGRGYGYTF,TGTGCCAGCAGCTTAGTCGACAGGGGGCGCGGCTATGGCTACACCTTC
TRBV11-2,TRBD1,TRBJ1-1,CASSQRGDSSVMNTEAFF,TGTGCCAGCAGTCAAAGGGGGGACAGCAGTGTCATGAACACTGAAGCTTTCTTT
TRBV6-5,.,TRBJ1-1,CASSYDRGSTEAFF,TGTGCCAGCAGTTACGATCGGGGAAGCACTGAAGCTTTCTTT
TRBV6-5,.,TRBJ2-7,CASSNSPYEQYF,TGTGCCAGCAGTAATAGCCCCTACGAGCAGTACTTC
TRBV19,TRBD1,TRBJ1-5,CASSARDREIFSNQPQHF,TGTGCCAGTAGTGCCCGGGACAGGGAAATTTTTAGCAATCAGCCCCAGCATTTT
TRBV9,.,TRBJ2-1,CASGAGGPINEQFF,TGTGCCAGCGGGGCAGGGGGGCCGATCAATGAGCAGTTCTTC
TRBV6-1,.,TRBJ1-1,CASKQDRASSEAFF,TGTGCCAGCAAACAGGACAGAGCCTCCTCTGAAGCTTTCTTT
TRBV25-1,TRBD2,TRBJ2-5,CASSEGTSGSETQYF,TGTGCCAGCAGTGAAGGAACTAGCGGGAGTGAGACCCAGTACTTC
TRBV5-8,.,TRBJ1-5,CASSFVRNQPQHF,TGTGCCAGCAGCTTCGTCCGCAATCAGCCCCAGCATTTT
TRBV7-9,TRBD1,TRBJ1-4,CASSSKGGFNEKLFF,TGTGCCAGCAGCTCCAAAGGGGGCTTTAATGAAAAACTGTTTTTT
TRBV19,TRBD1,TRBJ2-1,CASSPGTASSYNEQFF,TGTGCCAGTAGTCCAGGGACAGCGAGCTCCTACAATGAGCAGTTCTTC
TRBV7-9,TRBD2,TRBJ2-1,CASSYLAGARNEQFF,TGTGCCAGCAGTTATCTAGCGGGGGCACGCAATGAGCAGTTCTTC
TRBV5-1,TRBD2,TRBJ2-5,CASSSGLAGETQYF,TGCGCCAGCAGCTCGGGACTAGCGGGAGAGACCCAGTACTTC
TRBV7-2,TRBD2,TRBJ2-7,CASSLFGTSGSRGTNEQYF,TGTGCCAGCAGCTTATTTGGTACTAGCGGGAGCAGAGGGACTAACGAGCAGTACTTC
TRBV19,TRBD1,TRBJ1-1,CASYSTGKGTEAFF,TGTGCCAGTTACTCGACAGGGAAGGGCACTGAAGCTTTCTTT
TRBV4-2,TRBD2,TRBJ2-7,CASSPSGGGRTYEQYF,TGTGCCAGCAGCCCTAGCGGGGGGGGCCGGACCTACGAGCAGTACTTC
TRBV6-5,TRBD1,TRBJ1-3,CASSRTGVGGNTIYF,TGTGCCAGCAGTCGCACAGGGGTGGGTGGAAACACCATATATTTT
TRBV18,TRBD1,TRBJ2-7,CASSPEQGAEEQYF,TGTGCCAGCTCACCAGAGCAGGGGGCTGAAGAGCAGTACTTC
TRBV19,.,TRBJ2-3,CASTMTSSGTQYF,TGTGCCAGTACCATGACTAGTTCTGGGACGCAGTATTTT
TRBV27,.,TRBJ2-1,CASSLTGLPEQFF,TGTGCCAGCAGTTTGACGGGTCTACCTGAGCAGTTCTTC
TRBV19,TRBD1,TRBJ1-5,CASSTANRGANQPQHF,TGTGCCAGTAGTACGGCGAACAGGGGGGCCAATCAGCCCCAGCATTTT
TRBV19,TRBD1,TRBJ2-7,CASSLGTANTLSYEQYF,TGTGCCAGTAGTCTCGGGACAGCGAACACCCTCTCCTACGAGCAGTACTTC
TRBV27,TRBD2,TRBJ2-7,CASSLDAGGSYEQYF,TGTGCCAGCAGTTTAGACGCGGGGGGCTCCTACGAGCAGTACTTC
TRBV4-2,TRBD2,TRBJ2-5,CASSQGASGGQETQYF,TGTGCCAGCAGCCAAGGGGCGAGCGGGGGCCAAGAGACCCAGTACTTC
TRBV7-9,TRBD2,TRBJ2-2,CASSLTSVNTGELFF,TGTGCCAGCAGCTTAACTAGCGTGAACACCGGGGAGCTGTTTTTT
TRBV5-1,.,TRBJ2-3,CASRSASTGDTQYF,TGCGCCAGCAGAAGCGCTTCAACCGGAGATACGCAGTATTTT
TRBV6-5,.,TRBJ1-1,CASSYTGGGGTEAFF,TGTGCCAGCAGTTACACTGGGGGGGGAGGGACTGAAGCTTTCTTT
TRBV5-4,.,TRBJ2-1,CASSLPPAVYNEQFF,TGTGCCAGCAGCCTTCCGCCAGCGGTGTACAATGAGCAGTTCTTC
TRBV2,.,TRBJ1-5,CASSPQSTGGFNQPQHF,TGTGCCAGCAGTCCCCAATCGACCGGGGGATTTAATCAGCCCCAGCATTTT